This T cell receptor (beta chain) stems from a study of shared clonotypes between healthy human individuals. Cells designated naive CD8 were CD45RO-negative and were positively selected for CCR7, with terminally differentiated effector memory CD45RA+ cells excluded. Each of the donors was a healthy adult who was HIV-negative and had not had a recent acute infection or vaccination. All of the donors resided in Nashville, Tennessee, and each was a Caucasian adult. This CDR3 spans 14 amino acids. From germline, CDR1 is SGHTA and CDR2 FQGTGA. Trimming removed 5 bases from V and 2 bases from J, with 13 bases in between. Researchers ran the assay at a deep level. The authors loaded 200 ng DNA, 25,000 to 30,000 T cell genomes, into sorted-subset replicate PCRs. Clones were sequenced by immunoSEQ multiplex PCR, and TCRdb holds only the in-frame ones, with some missing. The table has around 1,900,000 clones, around 93% seen once.

The TCR sequence derives from a man between 18 and 35 years old in good health. Some clones in this sample may be carry-over from other donors' samples. The chain has TRBV7-3 and TRBJ2-7, with TRBD2 as a possible D gene (6 bases). What was sequenced was naive CD8+ T cells from PBMCs. The chain's CDR3 is CASSPPGEPYEQYF. As DNA, the CDR3 is TGTGCCAGCAGCCCGCCGGGGGAACCCTACGAGCAGTACTTC.